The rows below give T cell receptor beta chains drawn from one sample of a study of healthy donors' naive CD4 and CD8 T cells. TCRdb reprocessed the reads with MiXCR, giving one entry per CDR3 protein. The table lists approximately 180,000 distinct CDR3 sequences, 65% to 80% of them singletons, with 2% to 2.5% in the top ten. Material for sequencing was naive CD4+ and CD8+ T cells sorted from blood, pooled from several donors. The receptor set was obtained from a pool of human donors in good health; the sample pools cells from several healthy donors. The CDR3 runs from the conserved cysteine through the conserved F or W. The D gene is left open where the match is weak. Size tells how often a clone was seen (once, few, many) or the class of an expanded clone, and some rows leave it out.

DNA: TGTGCCAGCAGCCCTACTCAGTACACGACAGGGTACGAGCAGTACTTC; CDR3: CASSPTQYTTGYEQYF; V: TRBV13; size: -; J: TRBJ2-7; D: TRBD1
DNA: TGCAGCGTTGTTGAGGGCAGGGGAGGCAATCAGCCCCAGCATTTT; CDR3: CSVVEGRGGNQPQHF; V: TRBV29-1; size: -; J: TRBJ1-5; D: -
DNA: TGTGCCAGCAGCTTCCCGGGACTAGCGGGACCCTACAATGAGCAGTTCTTC; CDR3: CASSFPGLAGPYNEQFF; V: TRBV11-2; size: -; J: TRBJ2-1; D: TRBD2
DNA: TGTGCCAGCAGTGATGAGACAGTGGGAACTGAAGCTTTCTTT; CDR3: CASSDETVGTEAFF; V: TRBV2; size: -; J: TRBJ1-1; D: -
DNA: TGTGCCAGCGACCCTTCGGGACTGAGCTCCTACAATGAGCAGTTCTTC; CDR3: CASDPSGLSSYNEQFF; V: TRBV19; size: -; J: TRBJ2-1; D: -
DNA: TGCAGCGTTGTTACAGGGGAAAAGGGTGAGCAGTTCTTC; CDR3: CSVVTGEKGEQFF; V: TRBV29-1; size: -; J: TRBJ2-1; D: TRBD1
DNA: TGTGCCAGCAGTTACTCGCGGACTAGCACCTACGAGCAGTACTTC; CDR3: CASSYSRTSTYEQYF; V: TRBV6-2/TRBV6-3; size: few; J: TRBJ2-7; D: TRBD2
DNA: TGTGCCAGTAGACCTGGGACAGGGGATCAGCCCCAGCATTTT; CDR3: CASRPGTGDQPQHF; V: TRBV19; size: -; J: TRBJ1-5; D: TRBD1
DNA: TGTGCCAGCAGTGGGGACAGGGACTACGAGCAGTACTTC; CDR3: CASSGDRDYEQYF; V: TRBV27; size: few; J: TRBJ2-7; D: TRBD1
DNA: TGTGCCAGCAGTTACTCGAAGACAGGGTGGGGAGATACGCAGTATTTT; CDR3: CASSYSKTGWGDTQYF; V: TRBV6-5; size: -; J: TRBJ2-3; D: TRBD1
DNA: TGTGCCAGCAGTAACCGGGACAGGGGGCGAGGCTACACCTTC; CDR3: CASSNRDRGRGYTF; V: TRBV6-5; size: -; J: TRBJ1-2; D: TRBD1
DNA: TGTGCCAGCAGTTTCACTGGGAGCAATCAGCCCCAGCATTTT; CDR3: CASSFTGSNQPQHF; V: TRBV27; size: -; J: TRBJ1-5; D: -
DNA: TGTGCCAGCAGTACCTCGGGGCTAGCGGGAGACGAGACCCAGTACTTC; CDR3: CASSTSGLAGDETQYF; V: TRBV6-5; size: -; J: TRBJ2-5; D: TRBD2
DNA: TGCAGCGTTGTTCTTCAGATAAACACCGGGGAGCTGTTTTTT; CDR3: CSVVLQINTGELFF; V: TRBV29-1; size: -; J: TRBJ2-2; D: -
DNA: TGTGCCAGCAGGGGGGGACTGCTCATGAACACTGAAGCTTTCTTT; CDR3: CASRGGLLMNTEAFF; V: TRBV6-5; size: -; J: TRBJ1-1; D: -
DNA: TGTGCCAGCAGAAATGGGGTCGGTCAGCCCCAGCATTTT; CDR3: CASRNGVGQPQHF; V: TRBV6-5; size: few; J: TRBJ1-5; D: -
DNA: TGTGCCATCAGCCGCCAGGACCGACAAGAGACCCAGTACTTC; CDR3: CAISRQDRQETQYF; V: TRBV10-3; size: -; J: TRBJ2-5; D: -
DNA: TGTGCCAGCAGCCAAATTAGTTCACCCCTCCACTTT; CDR3: CASSQISSPLHF; V: TRBV14; size: -; J: TRBJ1-6; D: -
DNA: TGTGCTAGTGGTTTGTTCGATGGGAGCAATCAGCCCCAGCATTTT; CDR3: CASGLFDGSNQPQHF; V: TRBV12-5; size: -; J: TRBJ1-5; D: -
DNA: TGTGCCAGCAGCCAAGGGGTATTTGGACAGGGGGCCTACGAGCAGTACTTC; CDR3: CASSQGVFGQGAYEQYF; V: TRBV4-3; size: -; J: TRBJ2-7; D: TRBD1
DNA: TGTGCCAGTAGTGTCGACAGGGGGCCAGGAAACACCATATATTTT; CDR3: CASSVDRGPGNTIYF; V: TRBV19; size: -; J: TRBJ1-3; D: TRBD1
DNA: TGTGCCAGCCTTGGCAATGAGCAGTTCTTC; CDR3: CASLGNEQFF; V: TRBV6-5; size: few; J: TRBJ2-1; D: -
DNA: TGCAGCGTGGGCCCCGCCGCCCGAACGGGTAGCACAGATACGCAGTATTTT; CDR3: CSVGPAARTGSTDTQYF; V: TRBV29-1; size: -; J: TRBJ2-3; D: -
DNA: TGTGCCAGCAGTTTATTTGGGACAGGGTCCTACGAGCAGTACTTC; CDR3: CASSLFGTGSYEQYF; V: TRBV27; size: -; J: TRBJ2-7; D: TRBD1
DNA: TGTGCCTGGAGTTCCCAGGACAGGAATGAGCAGTTCTTC; CDR3: CAWSSQDRNEQFF; V: TRBV30; size: once; J: TRBJ2-1; D: TRBD1
DNA: TGCAGCGCACTTGACCCCTACGAGCAGTACTTC; CDR3: CSALDPYEQYF; V: TRBV29-1; size: -; J: TRBJ2-7; D: -